This TCR beta chain stems from a study of OX40 agonist ivuxolimab in advanced cancers. Only in-frame clones appear in the TCRdb table, and some are missing; sequencing was by immunoSEQ multiplex PCR. This table has some 77,000 clones, 86% appearing once. The V and J ends lost 7 bases and 4 bases respectively, with 19 bases between them. CDR1 LNHDA and CDR2 SQIVND come from the germline V gene (reference sequence). CDR3 length: 15 residues. This clonotype was sampled from an adult with an advanced solid tumor such as melanoma, head and neck, liver or kidney cancer. Here the sequenced sample was CD4+ or CD8+ T cells sorted from blood, taken in a trial of the OX40 agonist ivuxolimab. The rearrangement joins TRBV19 to TRBJ1-2; D remains unclear. The CDR3 region is CASTEAAGRLYGYTF. In DNA form, the CDR3 reads TGTGCCAGTACCGAAGCGGCAGGACGGCTCTATGGCTACACCTTC.